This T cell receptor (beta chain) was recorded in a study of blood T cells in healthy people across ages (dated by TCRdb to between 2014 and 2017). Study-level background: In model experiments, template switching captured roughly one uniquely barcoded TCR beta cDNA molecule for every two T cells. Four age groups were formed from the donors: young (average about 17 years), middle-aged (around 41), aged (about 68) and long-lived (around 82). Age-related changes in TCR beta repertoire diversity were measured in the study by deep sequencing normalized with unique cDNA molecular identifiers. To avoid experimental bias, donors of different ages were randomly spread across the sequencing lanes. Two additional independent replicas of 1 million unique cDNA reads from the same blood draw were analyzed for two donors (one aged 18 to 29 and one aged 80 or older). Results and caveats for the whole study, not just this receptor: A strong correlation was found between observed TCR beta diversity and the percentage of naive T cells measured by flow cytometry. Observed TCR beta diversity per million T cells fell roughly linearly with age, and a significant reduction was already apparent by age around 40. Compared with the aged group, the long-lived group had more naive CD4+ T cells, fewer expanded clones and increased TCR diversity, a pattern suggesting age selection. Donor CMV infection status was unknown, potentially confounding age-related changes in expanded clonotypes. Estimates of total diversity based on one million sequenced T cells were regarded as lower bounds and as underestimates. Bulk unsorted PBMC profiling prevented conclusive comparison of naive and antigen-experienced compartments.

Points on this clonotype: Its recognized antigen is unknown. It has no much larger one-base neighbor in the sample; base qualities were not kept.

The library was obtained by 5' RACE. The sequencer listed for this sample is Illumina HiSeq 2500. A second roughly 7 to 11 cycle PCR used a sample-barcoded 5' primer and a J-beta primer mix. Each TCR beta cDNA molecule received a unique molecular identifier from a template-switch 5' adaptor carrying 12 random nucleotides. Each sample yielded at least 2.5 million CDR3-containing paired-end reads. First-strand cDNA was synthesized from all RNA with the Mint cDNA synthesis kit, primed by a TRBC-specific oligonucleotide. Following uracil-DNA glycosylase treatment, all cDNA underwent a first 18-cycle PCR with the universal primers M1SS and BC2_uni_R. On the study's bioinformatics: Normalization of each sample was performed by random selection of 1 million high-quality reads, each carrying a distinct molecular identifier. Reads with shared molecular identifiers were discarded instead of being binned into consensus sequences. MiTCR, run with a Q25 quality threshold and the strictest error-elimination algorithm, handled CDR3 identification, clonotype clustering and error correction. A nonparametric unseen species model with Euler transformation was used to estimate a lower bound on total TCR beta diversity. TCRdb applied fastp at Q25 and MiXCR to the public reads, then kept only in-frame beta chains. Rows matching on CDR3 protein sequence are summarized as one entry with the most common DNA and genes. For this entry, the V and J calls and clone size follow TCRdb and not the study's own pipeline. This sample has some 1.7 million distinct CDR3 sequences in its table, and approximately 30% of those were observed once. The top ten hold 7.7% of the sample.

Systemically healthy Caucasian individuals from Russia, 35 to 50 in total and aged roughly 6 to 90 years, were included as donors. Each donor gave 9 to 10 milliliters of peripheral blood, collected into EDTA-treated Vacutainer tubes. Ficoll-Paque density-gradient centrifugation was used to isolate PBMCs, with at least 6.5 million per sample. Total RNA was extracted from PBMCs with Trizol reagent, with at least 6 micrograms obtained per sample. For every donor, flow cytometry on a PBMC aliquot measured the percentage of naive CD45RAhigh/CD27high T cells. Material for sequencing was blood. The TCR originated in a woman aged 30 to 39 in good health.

This receptor has the CDR3 CASSLRGLITDTQYF. The DNA sequence is TGTGCCAGCAGCCTAAGAGGTCTTATAACAGATACGCAGTATTTT. The V and J segments used are TRBV7-2 and TRBJ2-3, with the identity of the D gene unclear. Reading from cysteine to phenylalanine, the CDR3 counts 15 amino acids. Solely the CDR3 DNA is kept, with 45 bases framed from the first base. Per the germline V gene, SGHTA is the CDR1 and FQGNSA is the CDR2. A distance of 15 bases separates the germline ends of V and J, which lose 5 bases and 3 bases respectively.